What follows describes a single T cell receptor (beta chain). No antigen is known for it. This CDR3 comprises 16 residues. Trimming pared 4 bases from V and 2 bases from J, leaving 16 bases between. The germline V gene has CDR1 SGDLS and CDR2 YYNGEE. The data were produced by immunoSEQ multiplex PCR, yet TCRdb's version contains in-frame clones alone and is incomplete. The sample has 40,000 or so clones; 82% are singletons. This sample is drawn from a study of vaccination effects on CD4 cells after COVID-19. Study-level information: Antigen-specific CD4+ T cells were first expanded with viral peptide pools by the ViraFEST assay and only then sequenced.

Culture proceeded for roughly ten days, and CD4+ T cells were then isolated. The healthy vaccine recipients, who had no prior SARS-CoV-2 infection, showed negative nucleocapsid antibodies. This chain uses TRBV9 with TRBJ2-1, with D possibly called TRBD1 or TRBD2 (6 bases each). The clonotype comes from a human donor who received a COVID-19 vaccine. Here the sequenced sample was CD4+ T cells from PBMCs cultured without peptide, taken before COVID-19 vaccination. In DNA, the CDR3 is TGTGCCAGCAGCCCTAAGGGGGGACGTACCTACAATGAGCAGTTCTTC. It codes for CASSPKGGRTYNEQFF.